This T cell receptor (beta chain) originates from a study of T-cell reconstitution after alpha-beta-depleted transplantation in children. Regarding the study as a whole: Some patients' high day-60 TCRbeta diversity was attributed to recipient cells surviving conditioning. By one year post-transplant, T-cell counts and diversity largely arose from T cells that were newly produced.

Comments on this clonotype: Its antigen is still unknown.

This sample's TCRbeta library carried unique molecular identifier barcodes. In TCRdb, the PCR reads were re-called with MiXCR into one record per CDR3 protein. Of 800,000 to 1,000,000 distinct CDR3 sequences in the sample, roughly 29% are singletons; the top ten hold 25% to 35%. CDR1 MDHEN and CDR2 SYDVKM come from the germline V gene. This CDR3 is built from 18 residues. V was trimmed by 2 bases and J by 1 base, leaving 19 bases between them. The source material was PBMCs, mostly from graft donor cells, sampled 360 days after TCRalphabeta/CD19-depleted stem cell transplant. This clonotype originated in a boy younger than two who had a stem cell transplant for SCID, so the T cells may come from the graft donor. The rearrangement links TRBV28 to TRBJ2-3; D possibly corresponds to TRBD2 (6 bases). Here the CDR3 DNA reads TGTGCCAGCAGTTTACCTGCAACTGGGGGGTTACGCACAGATACGCAGTATTTT. Translation: CASSLPATGGLRTDTQYF.